The T cell receptor (beta chain) under discussion was sequenced for a study of shared clonotypes between healthy human individuals. Overall study findings and caveats: Among donors, sharing of clonotypes was expected to be affected by sequencing depth.

As concerns this clone: Its specificity is unknown.

V lost 3 bases and J lost 2, with 19 bases in between. In germline, CDR1 is SGHAT, CDR2 FQNNGV. The CDR3 extends over 18 amino acids. Over several immunoSEQ plates, each subset's genomic DNA was distributed in even portions. Bulk PBMC genomic DNA spanned ten immunoSEQ deep plates. In the original processing: ImmunoSEQ yielded junction-only sequences lacking quality scores, so filtering differed. Repertoires were generated with immunoSEQ multiplex PCR, while TCRdb's copy carries only in-frame clones and drops some. The DNA was the basis for D and trimming; V, J and clone size are from that table. There are fewer than 700,000 clones in the sample; roughly 72% occur only once, and approximately 12% lies in the top ten.

Sequenced sample: PBMCs. The TCR sequence derives from a woman aged 40 to 50 in good health. Some clones in this sample may be carry-over from other donors' samples. This sequence joins TRBV11-2 and TRBJ1-4, with a possible D match to TRBD1 (5 bases). CDR3 nucleotides: TGTGCCAGCAGCTTCCGCCCTTCCCGGGGGGATACTAATGAAAAACTGTTTTTT. As protein: CASSFRPSRGDTNEKLFF.